Below, one T cell receptor beta chain is given with its context. This sample was included in a study of siplizumab effects on memory and regulatory T cells. The CDR3 loop spans 13 amino acids. Looked up from germline, CDR1 is SGHTA and CDR2 is FQGNSA. V lost 0 bases and J 3 bases, leaving 6 bases between the germline ends. Sequenced by immunoSEQ multiplex PCR; TCRdb stores in-frame clones only, minus some. The sample holds more than 85,000 clones; around nine tenths are singletons and the top ten take approximately 1.2%. The clonotype was recovered from a human donor in good health. The specimen was CD4+ T cells sorted from blood. This sequence joins TRBV7-2 and TRBJ2-7; D is undetermined. The CDR3 sequence: CASSLAGYYEQYF. CDR3 bases: TGTGCCAGCAGCTTAGCGGGATACTACGAGCAGTACTTC.